Detailed here is one T cell receptor beta chain. Its target is unknown. Whether given at about 4 or about 12 weeks, second doses were pooled. CDR1 and CDR2 (germline): WSHSY, SAAADI. This CDR3 has 13 amino acids. J was trimmed by 5 bases and V by 3 bases; bases with no gene match: 1. Some clones are missing from TCRdb's copy, which holds only in-frame ones; the method was immunoSEQ multiplex PCR. The table lists 120,000 or so clones, roughly 90% of them singletons. These data come from a study of T cell responses to AZD1222 COVID-19 vaccine. Study-wide results and limits: Nearly half of spike-specific TCRs reportedly go after variant regions that carry no mutations. The donor group comprised mostly white British people and more females; the analysis possibly underestimated clonal diversity. Researchers took repertoire samples only after the peak T cell response had come.

The sequences come from peripheral blood, collected 28 days after the second AZD1222 dose. The chain has TRBV10-2 and TRBJ1-5, with TRBD1 identical over 7 bases. The sequence was obtained from an adult who received the AZD1222 COVID-19 vaccine. CDR3 nucleotides: TGCGCCAGCAGTGAACAGGGGTATCAGCCCCAGCATTTT. Its translation is CASSEQGYQPQHF.